Reported below is one T cell receptor beta chain. These data are taken from a study of cytomegalovirus exposure and HLA in healthy donors. Primers included in the PCR were 60 Vbeta and 13 Jbeta primers. Assay used: immunoSEQ multiplex PCR; TCRdb lists only in-frame clones, some missing. In the table there are roughly 150,000 clones, about three quarters of which are singletons. V lost 5 bases and J lost 6; bases outside the gene matches: 8. Germline CDR1 is SNHLY and CDR2 is FYNNEI. The CDR3 runs 15 residues. The genes are TRBV2 and TRBJ2-1; 9 bases match TRBD1. Sample: PBMCs. The sequence derives from a woman aged 30 to 39 in good health and CMV-seronegative. In nucleotides, the CDR3 is TGTGCCAGCAGTACACCGGGACAGGGTTCCAATGAGCAGTTCTTC. This translates into CASSTPGQGSNEQFF.